A single sample is the source of the 25 T cell receptor beta chains below, sequenced in a study of T cell repertoires in cytomegalovirus infection. TCRdb used MiXCR to reprocess the reads, holding one entry per CDR3 protein. The sample yields approximately 910,000 distinct CDR3 sequences, roughly a third seen once. Which antigens these TCRs recognize remains unknown. The material was cultured CD8+ T cells from PBMCs, obtained from culture after CMV antigen stimulation. The receptors shown here come from a human donor in good health (CMV status not recorded). Some clones in this sample may be carry-over from other donors' samples.

The sample holds many counts of this clonotype. This chain links TRBV7-2 with TRBJ2-1, with D hard to call. The ends were cut back, 2 bases at V and 5 bases at J, with 19 bases in the middle. This CDR3 is 17 amino acids long. Germline values: CDR1 SGHTA, CDR2 FQGNSA. CDR3 bases: TGTGCCAGCAGCTTATTGTCTGTGTTATCCCCGGACAATGAGCAGTTCTTC. This codes for CASSLLSVLSPDNEQFF. Using reference TRBV7-2 and TRBJ2-1 for the parts outside the CDR3, the full variable domain is GAGVSQSPSNKVTEKGKDVELRCDPISGHTALYWYRQSLGQGLEFLIYFQGNSAPDKSGLPSDRFSAERTGGSVSTLTIQRTQQEDSAVYLCASSLLSVLSPDNEQFFGPGTRLTVL.

The rearrangement links TRBV20-1 to TRBJ2-2; 7 bases align to TRBD2. The CDR3 runs to 15 residues. Germline V gene sequence: CDR1 DFQATT, CDR2 SNEGSKA (reference sequence). V was clipped by 2 bases and J by 10 bases; unmatched bases: 13. The DNA for the CDR3 is TGCAGTGCTAGAAGGGGAGGGGCACCCGGGGAGGAGCTGTTTTTT. The encoded protein is CSARRGGAPGEELFF.

This rearrangement joins TRBV7-6 to TRBJ2-2, with 7 bases that match TRBD1. The ends lost 4 bases at V and 5 bases at J; junction bases unmatched: 7. Germline CDR1 is SGHVS and CDR2 is FNYEAQ. The CDR3 sequence is 15 residues long. For the CDR3, the DNA is TGTGCCAGCAGCTCTCCTAGGGGGCGGACCGGGGAGCTGTTTTTT. The encoded protein is CASSSPRGRTGELFF. Full variable domain (rest looked up from reference TRBV7-6 and TRBJ2-2): GAGVSQSPRYKVTKRGQDVALRCDPISGHVSLYWYRQALGQGPEFLTYFNYEAQQDKSGLPNDRFSAERPEGSISTLTIQRTEQRDSAMYRCASSSPRGRTGELFFGEGSRLTVL.

This clonotype was seen only a few times. The chain employs TRBV11-1 and TRBJ2-7; no clear D. This CDR3 region has 13 residues. Germline assignment: CDR1 SGHAT and CDR2 FQDESV (reference sequence). V lost 1 base and J lost 3, with 7 bases in between. This chain's CDR3 is CASSLVTDYEQYV. For the CDR3, the DNA is TGTGCCAGCAGCTTAGTGACCGACTACGAGCAGTACGTC.

In this sample, this clonotype turned up a few times. The V gene is TRBV27, the J gene TRBJ2-7; possibly TRBD2 for D (6 bases). The CDR3 sequence is 14 residues long. CDR1 MNHEY and CDR2 SMNVEV come from the germline V gene (reference sequence). Trimming took 5 bases from V and 3 from J, leaving 14 bases between them. For the CDR3, the DNA is TGTGCCAGCAGTCCCCGGGGAGGCCTCTACGAGCAGTACGTC. It specifies CASSPRGGLYEQYV.

This clonotype was detected many times. The CDR3: CASSLDRGQSYTF. The CDR3 DNA follows: TGTGCCAGCAGCTTAGACAGGGGGCAAAGCTACACCTTC. This chain links TRBV7-2 with TRBJ1-2; 9 nucleotides align to TRBD1. CDR1 and CDR2 (germline): SGHTA, FQGNSA. CDR3 length equals 13 residues. V dropped 1 base and J dropped 9; count of bases not matched to a gene: 3.

This clonotype was counted a few times. The rearrangement uses TRBV6-6 and TRBJ2-1; TRBD2 matches at 9 bases. The CDR3 consists of 16 residues. V was clipped by 5 bases and J by 6 bases; unmatched bases: 11. Germline V CDR1 and CDR2: MNHNY, SVGAGI (reference sequence). As DNA, the CDR3 is TGTGCCAGCAGTCATTGGTCTCGCGGGGGGGCCAATGAGCAGTTCTTC. Translated: CASSHWSRGGANEQFF.

This clonotype came up a few times. The rearrangement joins TRBV7-6 to TRBJ1-5, with D perhaps TRBD1 (6 bases). Trimming pared 8 bases from V and 1 base from J, leaving 12 bases between. This CDR3 contains 14 residues. Germline loops: CDR1 SGHVS, CDR2 FNYEAQ. CDR3 in amino acids: CASGGGRSNQPQHF. CDR3 sequence (DNA): TGTGCCAGCGGGGGGGGCCGGAGCAATCAGCCCCAGCATTTT.

Only a few counts were recorded for this clonotype. This chain joins TRBV7-8 and TRBJ2-5; no clear D. This CDR3 has 14 amino acids. Germline V gene data show CDR1 as SGHVS and CDR2 as FQNEAQ. Between the trimmed V and J ends, which lost 3 bases and 1 base, there was a span of 9 bases. CDR3: CASSFPGSQETQYF. CDR3 nucleotides: TGTGCCAGCAGCTTTCCGGGCAGCCAAGAGACCCAGTACTTC. Together with reference TRBV7-8 and TRBJ2-5, the CDR3 gives the full variable domain: GAGVSQSPRYKVAKRGQDVALRCDPISGHVSLFWYQQALGQGPEFLTYFQNEAQLDKSGLPSDRFFAERPEGSVSTLKIQRTQQEDSAVYLCASSFPGSQETQYFGPGTRLLVL.

The chain combines TRBV4-3 with TRBJ2-1; TRBD2 matches 8 bases. V lost 0 bases, J lost 5 bases, and 9 bases stayed unmatched. The CDR3 is made up of 17 amino acids. Germline CDR1 and CDR2: LGHNA and YSLEER. The CDR3 here is CASSQDGTGGPDNEQFF. DNA of the CDR3: TGCGCCAGCAGCCAAGATGGAACGGGGGGGCCCGACAATGAGCAGTTCTTC.

In its sample, this clonotype was seen many times. The V and J genes are TRBV7-2 and TRBJ2-3; TRBD2 agrees at 14 bases. After removal of 4 bases from V and 5 bases from J, the junction contained 8 bases not matched to a gene. The CDR3 length is 17 residues. CDR1 and CDR2 from the germline V gene are SGHTA and FQGNSA. The CDR3 DNA reads TGTGCCAGCAGCTCGGAGGGACTAGCGGGGGATGGAGATACGCAGTATTTT. This gives the protein CASSSEGLAGDGDTQYF.

J is TRBJ2-1 and V is TRBV7-9, with D possibly TRBD1 on 6 matching bases. The CDR3 sequence is 13 residues long. Trimming stripped 2 bases from V and 6 bases from J, with 8 bases between. The germline V gene has CDR1 SEHNR and CDR2 FQNEAQ (reference sequence). CDR3 nucleotide sequence: TGTGCCAGCAGCTTAAACAGGGCCAATGAGCAGTTCTTC. Its protein product is CASSLNRANEQFF.

This clonotype appeared a few times. The chain carries TRBV29-1 and TRBJ2-5, with 9 bases fitting TRBD1. The germline gives CDR1 SQVTM, CDR2 ANQGSEA. V lost 1 base to trimming and J lost 5 bases; unmatched junction nucleotides: 14. CDR3 length: 17 residues. The CDR3 protein is CSVEGLGQGTLQETQYF. The CDR3 coding sequence is TGCAGCGTTGAAGGGCTCGGACAGGGGACGCTCCAGGAGACCCAGTACTTC.

The genes are TRBV19 and TRBJ1-2; weak D call: TRBD1 (6 bases). V shed 5 bases and J shed 7 bases, with 11 bases lying between them. The germline gives CDR1 LNHDA, CDR2 SQIVND (reference sequence). The CDR3 covers 12 residues. This CDR3 is CASSPTGAGYTF. The CDR3 coding sequence is TGTGCCAGTAGTCCGACAGGAGCTGGCTACACCTTC.

Of note for this clonotype: The junction does not match germline at one end; this may be a read error. The chain uses TRBV11-2 and TRBJ2-3; TRBD2 agrees at 11 bases. There are 16 residues in the CDR3. The germline V gene has CDR1 SGHAT and CDR2 FQNNGV. The CDR3 DNA is TGTGTCAGCAGCCCTGGGACTAGCGGAGCCACAGATACGCAGTATTTT. It codes for CVSSPGTSGATDTQYF.

The chain is built from TRBV6-5 and TRBJ1-2; D is possibly TRBD1 (5 bases). Trimming left V 5 bases short and J 5 bases short, with 18 bases between. CDR1 and CDR2 from the germline V gene are MNHEY and SVGAGI. The CDR3 extends over 15 amino acids. This CDR3 is CASSDRDRTWYGYTF. The DNA for the CDR3 is TGTGCCAGCAGTGACCGGGACCGGACTTGGTATGGCTACACCTTC.

This clonotype showed up many times. The chain employs TRBV7-2 and TRBJ1-5, with TRBD1 identical over 7 bases. In germline, CDR1 is SGHTA, CDR2 FQGNSA. The CDR3 spans 15 residues. The V segment lost 2 bases and the J segment 5 bases; nucleotides outside the gene matches: 6. CDR3 amino acids: CASSLYRGSHQPQHF. The CDR3 bases are TGTGCCAGCAGCTTATACAGGGGTTCGCATCAGCCCCAGCATTTT.

The rearrangement joins TRBV7-9 to TRBJ1-5; no definite D call. With 0 bases removed from V and 5 bases from J, the gap between germline ends came to 11 bases. The CDR3 contains 15 residues. CDR1 SEHNR and CDR2 FQNEAQ come from the germline V gene (reference sequence). CDR3 in DNA: TGTGCCAGCAGCTTAGCTGGAGGGAGGTATCAGCCCCAGCATTTT. This codes for CASSLAGGRYQPQHF.

This clonotype was observed a handful of times. This chain joins TRBV5-1 and TRBJ2-1, with 8 bases matching TRBD2. Germline loops: CDR1 SGHRS, CDR2 YFSETQ. V was pared by 3 bases and J by 4 bases, with 12 bases of the junction left unmatched. The CDR3 contains 17 residues. CDR3 region: CASSWAKLAEPYNEQFF. CDR3 nucleotide sequence: TGCGCCAGCAGCTGGGCTAAACTAGCGGAACCTTACAATGAGCAGTTCTTC. Variable domain in full (rest from reference TRBV5-1 and TRBJ2-1): KAGVTQTPRYLIKTRGQQVTLSCSPISGHRSVSWYQQTPGQGLQFLFEYFSETQRNKGNFPGRFSGRQFSNSRSEMNVSTLELGDSALYLCASSWAKLAEPYNEQFFGPGTRLTVL.

This clonotype was counted between two and nine times. This chain uses TRBV20-1 with TRBJ1-1, with no clear D. V lost 5 bases and J 3 bases, leaving 7 bases between the germline ends. The CDR3 totals 11 residues. CDR1 DFQATT and CDR2 SNEGSKA come from the germline V gene (reference sequence). CDR3 in DNA: TGCAGTGCTCCTACTTACACTGAAGCTTTCTTT. Translating gives CSAPTYTEAFF.

This chain connects TRBV25-1 to TRBJ2-3, with D tentatively TRBD1 or TRBD2 (7 bases each). The V end lost 5 bases, the J end lost 9 bases, and 12 bases lay between the germline ends. From germline, CDR1 is MGHDK and CDR2 SYGVNS. The CDR3 has 12 residues. The CDR3 DNA reads as TGTGCCAGCAGTTGGGAGGGGGCAACGCAGTATTTT. Amino acids: CASSWEGATQYF.

This clonotype occurred a few times. The chain employs TRBV6-6 and TRBJ2-1; D ambiguous. V was cut by 0 bases and J by 2 bases, with 11 bases left in between. Per germline, CDR1 MNHNY and CDR2 SVGAGI (reference sequence). The CDR3 sequence is 16 residues long. DNA for the CDR3: TGTGCCAGCAGTTACTCGTTGGATGGGACCTACAATGAGCAGTTCTTC. Its protein is CASSYSLDGTYNEQFF.

This clonotype was counted between two and nine times. The chain's CDR3 is CSARDVRGGVGTDTQYF. The CDR3 DNA follows: TGCAGTGCTAGAGATGTAAGGGGTGGGGTCGGCACAGATACGCAGTATTTT. The chain recombines TRBV20-1 with TRBJ2-3; the D gene is possibly TRBD1 (5 bases). Germline CDR1 and CDR2: DFQATT and SNEGSKA (reference sequence). V was shortened by 0 bases and J by 1 base, with 17 bases between the two germline ends. The CDR3 contains 17 residues.

Comments on this clonotype: The germline gene is not matched at one end of the junction; a read error may be the cause. This CDR3 reads CASSLQPGGTPDAF. The CDR3 DNA follows: TGTGCCAGCAGTTTACAACCGGGGGGGACTCCCGATGCCTTT. The rearrangement uses TRBV27 and TRBJ1-1, with a tentative D call TRBD1 (5 bases). Germline values: CDR1 MNHEY, CDR2 SMNVEV (reference sequence). CDR3 length: 14 amino acids.

This clonotype was seen more than once but under ten times. The V and J genes are TRBV19 and TRBJ1-5, with D possibly TRBD1 on 6 matching bases. The CDR3 length is 15 residues. Germline CDR1 and CDR2: LNHDA and SQIVND (reference sequence). Trimming cost V 2 bases and J 10 bases, with 18 bases left between them. This CDR3 is CASSIKGRGGDPQHF. The CDR3 DNA is TGTGCCAGTAGTATAAAGGGACGAGGGGGAGATCCCCAGCATTTT. The full variable domain, rest sourced from reference TRBV19 and TRBJ1-5, is DGGITQSPKYLFRKEGQNVTLSCEQNLNHDAMYWYRQDPGQGLRLIYYSQIVNDFQKGDIAEGYSVSREKKESFPLTVTSAQKNPTAFYLCASSIKGRGGDPQHFGDGTRLSIL.